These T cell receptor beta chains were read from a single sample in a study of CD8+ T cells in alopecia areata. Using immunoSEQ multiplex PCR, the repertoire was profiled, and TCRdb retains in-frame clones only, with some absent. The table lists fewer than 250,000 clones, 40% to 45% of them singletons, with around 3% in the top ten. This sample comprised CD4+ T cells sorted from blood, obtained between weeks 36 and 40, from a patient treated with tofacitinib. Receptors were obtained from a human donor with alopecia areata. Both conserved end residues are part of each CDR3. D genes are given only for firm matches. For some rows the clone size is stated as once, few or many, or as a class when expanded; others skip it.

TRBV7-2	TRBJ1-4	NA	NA	TGTGCCAGCAGCCCACGGCGGGGGACTAATGAAAAACTGTTTTTT	CASSPRRGTNEKLFF
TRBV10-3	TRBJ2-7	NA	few	TGTGCCATCAAGGGACTGCAATCCTACGAGCAGTACTTC	CAIKGLQSYEQYF
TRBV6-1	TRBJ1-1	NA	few	TGTGCCAGCAGTGCCTTCGCCGGGGGCACTGAAGCTTTCTTT	CASSAFAGGTEAFF
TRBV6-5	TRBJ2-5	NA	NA	TGTGCCAGCAGTTACGCGTTGGAGACCCAGTACTTC	CASSYALETQYF
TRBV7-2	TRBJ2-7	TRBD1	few	TGTGCCAGCAGCTCCCGACAGGGGAGTAACGAGCAGTACTTC	CASSSRQGSNEQYF
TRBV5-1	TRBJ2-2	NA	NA	TGCGCCAGCAGCGTGACGGTAAACCCCGGGGAGCTGTTTTTT	CASSVTVNPGELFF
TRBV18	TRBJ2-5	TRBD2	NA	TGTGCCAGCTCACCCCGGGCTAGCGGGAGTTTCCAAGAGACCCAGTACTTC	CASSPRASGSFQETQYF
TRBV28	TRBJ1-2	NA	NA	TGTGCCAGCAGCCCAAGTTCCCCCTATGGCTACACCTTC	CASSPSSPYGYTF
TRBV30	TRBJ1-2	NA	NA	TGTGCCTGGAGTGACCCAGCTAACTATGGCTACACCTTC	CAWSDPANYGYTF
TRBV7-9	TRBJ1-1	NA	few	TGTGCCAGCAGCTTAAGACAGATGAACACTGAAGCTTTCTTT	CASSLRQMNTEAFF
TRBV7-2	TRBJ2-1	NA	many	TGTGCCAGCAGCTCAAACGCAGGAAACAATGAGCAGTTCTTC	CASSSNAGNNEQFF
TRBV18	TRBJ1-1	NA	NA	TGTGCCAGCTCACCAGATAGGGGTCCGGCCACTGAAGCTTTCTTT	CASSPDRGPATEAFF
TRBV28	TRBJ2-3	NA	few	TGTGCCAGCAGCTTGAACCGGGATACGCAGTATTTT	CASSLNRDTQYF
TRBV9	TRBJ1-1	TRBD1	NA	TGTGCCAGCAGCGCCACAGGGGGCACTGAAGCTTTCTTT	CASSATGGTEAFF
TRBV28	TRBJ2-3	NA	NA	TGTGCCAGCAGTTCTCGGGCGGTTAGCACAGATACGCAGTATTTT	CASSSRAVSTDTQYF
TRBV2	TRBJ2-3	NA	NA	TGTGCCAGCAGTGATTCTTTTGACGGAAGAGATACGCAGTATTTT	CASSDSFDGRDTQYF
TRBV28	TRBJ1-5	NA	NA	TGTGCCAGCAGCCTAGGGGGGTTCGGTCAGCCCCAGCATTTT	CASSLGGFGQPQHF
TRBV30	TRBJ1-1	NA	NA	TGTGCCTGGAGTGTGGGAGCTATGAACACTGAAGCTTTCTTT	CAWSVGAMNTEAFF
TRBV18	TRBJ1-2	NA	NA	TGTGCCAGCTCACCCGGACATGAGGGCTACACCTTC	CASSPGHEGYTF
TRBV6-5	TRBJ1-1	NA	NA	TGTGCCAGCAGTTTCCCGCCGGGGGCGCGAGCTTTCTTT	CASSFPPGARAFF
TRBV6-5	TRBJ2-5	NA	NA	TGTGCCAGCAGTTACTCAGGACTCCTTCGGACCCAGTACTTC	CASSYSGLLRTQYF
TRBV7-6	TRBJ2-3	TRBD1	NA	TGTGCCAGCAGCCCAACAGGGGTCACAGATACGCAGTATTTT	CASSPTGVTDTQYF
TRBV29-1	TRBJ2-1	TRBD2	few	TGCAGCGTTGAAAAGCGGGAGGCCCTATACAATGAGCAGTTCTTC	CSVEKREALYNEQFF
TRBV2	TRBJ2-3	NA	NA	TGTGCCAGCGGGGAGAACACAGATACGCAGTATTTT	CASGENTDTQYF
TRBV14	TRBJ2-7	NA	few	TGTGCCAGCAGCCAAGATCGGCGGCTGGGACACTTC	CASSQDRRLGHF
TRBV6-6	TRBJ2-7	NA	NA	TGTGCCTGTGGGGCAGGGCTATCCTACGAGCAGTACTTC	CACGAGLSYEQYF
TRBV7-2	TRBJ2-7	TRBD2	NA	TGTGCCAGCAGCCCTAGCGGGAGCGAGCAGTACTTC	CASSPSGSEQYF
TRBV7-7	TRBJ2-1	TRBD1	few	TGTGCCAGCAGCTTGCAGGGGGCAAGTGGCAATGAGCAGTTCTTC	CASSLQGASGNEQFF
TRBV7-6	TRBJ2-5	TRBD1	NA	TGTGCCAGCAGCTTAGTGGCGGGACAGGGGAGAGAGACCCAGTACTTC	CASSLVAGQGRETQYF
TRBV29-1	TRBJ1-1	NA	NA	TGCAGCGTTGGATTTGAGGAAGCTTTCTTT	CSVGFEEAFF
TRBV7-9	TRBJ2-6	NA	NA	TGTGCCAGCAGACGAAGAAGCTCTGGGGCCAACGTCCTGACTTTC	CASRRRSSGANVLTF
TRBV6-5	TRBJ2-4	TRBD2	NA	TGTGCCAGCAGTTACGGAGGCGGGAGGGGACGGGGCATTCAGTACTTC	CASSYGGGRGRGIQYF
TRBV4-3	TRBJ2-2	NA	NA	TGCGCAGGACCTCGTTCGAACACCGGGGAGCTGTTTTTT	CAGPRSNTGELFF
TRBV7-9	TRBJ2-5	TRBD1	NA	TGTGCCAGCAGCTTTCCGACAGGGGGATTCCAAGAGACCCAGTACTTC	CASSFPTGGFQETQYF
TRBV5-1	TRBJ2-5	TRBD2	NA	TGCGCCAGCAGCCAAACTAGCGAACAAGAGACCCAGTACTTC	CASSQTSEQETQYF
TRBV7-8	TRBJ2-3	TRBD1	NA	TGTGCCAGCAGCTTGACCGGGACAGGGAGAGATACGCAGTATTTT	CASSLTGTGRDTQYF
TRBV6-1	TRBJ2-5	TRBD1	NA	TGTGCCAGCGAAGACAGGGTCGAAGAGACCCAGTACTTC	CASEDRVEETQYF
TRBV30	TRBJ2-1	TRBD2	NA	TGTGCCTGGAGTGTCCTGCGAAAACTAGCGGGAGCTCGGAATGAGCAGTTCTTC	CAWSVLRKLAGARNEQFF
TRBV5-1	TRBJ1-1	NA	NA	TGCGCCAGCGCTTACCAATTACTGAACACTGAAGCTTTCTTT	CASAYQLLNTEAFF
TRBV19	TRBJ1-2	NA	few	NA	CASTSVYGYTF
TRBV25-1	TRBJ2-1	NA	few	TGTGCCAGCAGTGAATCTGGCAGAGCAACACTCAATGAGCAGTTCTTC	CASSESGRATLNEQFF
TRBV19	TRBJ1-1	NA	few	TGTGCCAGCAGTGGGCCCCGGCCCACTGAAGCTTTCTTT	CASSGPRPTEAFF
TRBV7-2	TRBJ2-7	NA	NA	TGTGCCAGCAGCTTAGGGCTGGGAGAGGGCTACGAGCAGTACTTC	CASSLGLGEGYEQYF
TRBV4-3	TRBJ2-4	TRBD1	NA	TGCGCCAGCAGCCAAGAGCTGACAGGGGTAGCCAAAAACATTCAGTACTTC	CASSQELTGVAKNIQYF
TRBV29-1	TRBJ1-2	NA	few	TGCAGCGTTGAACAGAGTCGTATTGGCTACACCTTC	CSVEQSRIGYTF
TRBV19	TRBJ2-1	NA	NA	TGTGCCAGTAGTCCATCAGGGGACCCCTACAATGAGCAGTTCTTC	CASSPSGDPYNEQFF
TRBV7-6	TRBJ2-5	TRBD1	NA	TGTGCCAGCAGCTTTCGGGACAGGGGAGAGACCCAGTACTTC	CASSFRDRGETQYF
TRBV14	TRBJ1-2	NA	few	TGTGCCAGCAGCCAAGCCAGGGAGGGGCGCTACACCTTC	CASSQAREGRYTF
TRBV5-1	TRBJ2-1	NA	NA	TGCGCCAGCAGCTTGACTAGGGATCACGAGCAGTTCTTC	CASSLTRDHEQFF
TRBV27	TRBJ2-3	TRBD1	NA	TGTGCCAGCAGTTCGACAGGGGCTAGCACAGATACGCAGTATTTT	CASSSTGASTDTQYF
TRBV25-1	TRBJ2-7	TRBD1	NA	TGTGCCAGCCGCTCACAGGGGACAGGGATACTGTACTTC	CASRSQGTGILYF
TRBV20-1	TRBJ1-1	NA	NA	TGCAGTGCCCTGGGAAGTGAAGCTTTCTTT	CSALGSEAFF
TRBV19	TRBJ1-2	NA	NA	TGTGCCAGTAGATTACAGGCAGAATACTATGGCTACACCTTC	CASRLQAEYYGYTF
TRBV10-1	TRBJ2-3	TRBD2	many	TGCGCCAGCCAAACTAGCGGCACGGGAGATACGCAGTATTTT	CASQTSGTGDTQYF
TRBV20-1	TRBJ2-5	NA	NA	TGCAGTGCTAGAGTAGAGACCCAGTACTTC	CSARVETQYF